Described below is a single T cell receptor beta chain sequence and its context. The CDR3 sequence is 19 residues long. V shed 1 base and J 7 bases; nucleotides not matched to a gene: 12. Germline CDR1 reads LGHDT; CDR2 reads YNNKEL (reference sequence). TCRdb's copy holds only in-frame clones and misses some; the assay was immunoSEQ multiplex PCR. The sample includes 230,000 or so clones, roughly 88% of them seen just once. This sample was taken from a study of blood T cell repertoires in COVID-19. J is TRBJ2-1 and V is TRBV3-1 (or the pseudogene TRBV3-2); TRBD2 aligns across 14 bases. This receptor was obtained from a woman between 50 and 59 years old with acute COVID-19. The sequenced sample was PBMCs or T cells enriched from blood (not recorded which). Here the CDR3 reads CASSQVGLAGVVGGNEQFF. The CDR3 DNA is TGTGCCAGCAGCCAAGTGGGACTAGCGGGAGTAGTGGGTGGGAATGAGCAGTTCTTC.